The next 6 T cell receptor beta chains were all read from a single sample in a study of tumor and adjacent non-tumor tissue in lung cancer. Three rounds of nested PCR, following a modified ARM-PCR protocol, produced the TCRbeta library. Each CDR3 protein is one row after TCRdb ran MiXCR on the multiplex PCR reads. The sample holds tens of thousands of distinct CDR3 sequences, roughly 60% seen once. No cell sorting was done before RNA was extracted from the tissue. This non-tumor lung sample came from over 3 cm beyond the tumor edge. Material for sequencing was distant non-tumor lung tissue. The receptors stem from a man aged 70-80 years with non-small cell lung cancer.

CDR3 residues: CATWCGGMSEQFF. The CDR3 DNA reads TGTGCCACCTGGTGCGGAGGAATGAGTGAGCAGTTCTTC. The chain joins TRBV10-3 to TRBJ2-1; maybe TRBD2 (5 bases). Trimming removed 10 bases at V and 9 bases at J, with 19 bases between. This CDR3 has 13 amino acids. Germline CDR1 is ENHRY and CDR2 is SYGVKD.

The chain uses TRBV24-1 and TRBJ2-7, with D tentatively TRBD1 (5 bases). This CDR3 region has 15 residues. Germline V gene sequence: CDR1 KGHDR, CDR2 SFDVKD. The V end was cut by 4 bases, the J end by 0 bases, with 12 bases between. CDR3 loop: CATSDPRVSSYEQYF. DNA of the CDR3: TGTGCCACCAGTGACCCCAGGGTGAGCTCCTACGAGCAGTACTTC.

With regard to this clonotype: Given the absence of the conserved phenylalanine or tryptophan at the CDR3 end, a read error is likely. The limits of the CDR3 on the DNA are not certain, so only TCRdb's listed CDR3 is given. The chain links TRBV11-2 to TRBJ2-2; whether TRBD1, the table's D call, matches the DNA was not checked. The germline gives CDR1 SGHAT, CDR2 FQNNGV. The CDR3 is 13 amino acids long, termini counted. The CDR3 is CASIPQGTGELSC.

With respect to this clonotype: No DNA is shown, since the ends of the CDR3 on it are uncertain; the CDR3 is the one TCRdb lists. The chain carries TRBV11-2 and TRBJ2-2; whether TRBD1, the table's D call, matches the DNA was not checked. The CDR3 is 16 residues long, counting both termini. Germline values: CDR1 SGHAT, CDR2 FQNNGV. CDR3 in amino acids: CASSFGGGTNTWELFF.

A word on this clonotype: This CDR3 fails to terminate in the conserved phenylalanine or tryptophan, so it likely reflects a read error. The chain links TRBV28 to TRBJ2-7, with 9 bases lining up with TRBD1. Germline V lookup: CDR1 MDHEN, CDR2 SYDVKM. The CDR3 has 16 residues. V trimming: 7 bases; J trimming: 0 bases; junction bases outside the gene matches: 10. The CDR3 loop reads CASNSTGQGFSYEQYL. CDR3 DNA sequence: TGTGCCAGCAATTCGACGGGACAGGGCTTCTCCTACGAGCAGTACCTC.

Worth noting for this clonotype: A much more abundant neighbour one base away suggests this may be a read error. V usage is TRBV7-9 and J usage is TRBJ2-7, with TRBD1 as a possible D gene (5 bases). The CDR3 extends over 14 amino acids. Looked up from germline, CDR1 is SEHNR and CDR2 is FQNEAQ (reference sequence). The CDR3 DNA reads TGTGCCAACAGCCTGAAACAGGTCTCCTACGAGCAGTACTTC. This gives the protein CANSLKQVSYEQYF.